The clone carrying this T cell receptor beta chain was seen just once. Its antigen remains unknown. Extracted from the samples, RNA was reverse transcribed into cDNA to serve as the sequencing template. The data were produced by immunoSEQ multiplex PCR, yet TCRdb's version contains in-frame clones alone and is incomplete. Found here are about 210,000 clones, 66% of them singletons; the top ten hold more than 0.95%. Treatment specified: oral pan-JAK inhibitor, 5-10 mg twice daily. The CDR3 runs to 18 residues. Germline CDR1 LNHNV, CDR2 YYDKDF (reference sequence). V was clipped by 3 bases and J by 6 bases, with 26 bases between them. The data derive from a study of CD8+ T cells in alopecia areata. General observations from the study: For baseline CD8+ expansion, any link to response stays uncertain with one nonresponder.

The TCR was taken from a human donor with alopecia areata. The V call is TRBV15, the J call TRBJ1-1; D not resolved. Sequencing used CD4+ T cells sorted from blood, obtained around week 44, from a patient treated with tofacitinib. The CDR3: CATSRQDVVGINHAEAFF. As DNA, the CDR3 is TGTGCCACCAGCAGGCAAGACGTCGTCGGGATCAACCACGCTGAAGCTTTCTTT. The full variable domain, with the rest looked up from reference TRBV15 and TRBJ1-1, is DAMVIQNPRYQVTQFGKPVTLSCSQTLNHNVMYWYQQKSSQAPKLLFHYYDKDFNNEADTPDNFQSRRPNTSFCFLDIRSPGLGDTAMYLCATSRQDVVGINHAEAFFGQGTRLTVV.